The T cell receptor beta chain described here comes from a study of cytomegalovirus exposure and HLA in healthy donors. The PCR had 60 Vbeta and 13 Jbeta primers. The protocol was immunoSEQ multiplex PCR, while the TCRdb copy is restricted to in-frame clones and leaves out a portion. The sample holds around 170,000 clones, 84% seen once. The trim removed 4 bases at V and 6 bases at J, leaving 7 bases unmatched. Germline V CDR1 and CDR2: LNHDA, SQIVND (reference sequence). This CDR3 is built from 14 residues. J is TRBJ1-2 and V is TRBV19; TRBD1 aligns across 8 bases. The sequenced sample consisted of PBMCs. The TCR sequence derives from a woman aged 45 to 65 in good health and CMV-seropositive. The CDR3 sequence is CASSTRQGMDGYTF. The CDR3 DNA reads as TGTGCCAGTAGTACGAGACAGGGGATGGATGGCTACACCTTC.